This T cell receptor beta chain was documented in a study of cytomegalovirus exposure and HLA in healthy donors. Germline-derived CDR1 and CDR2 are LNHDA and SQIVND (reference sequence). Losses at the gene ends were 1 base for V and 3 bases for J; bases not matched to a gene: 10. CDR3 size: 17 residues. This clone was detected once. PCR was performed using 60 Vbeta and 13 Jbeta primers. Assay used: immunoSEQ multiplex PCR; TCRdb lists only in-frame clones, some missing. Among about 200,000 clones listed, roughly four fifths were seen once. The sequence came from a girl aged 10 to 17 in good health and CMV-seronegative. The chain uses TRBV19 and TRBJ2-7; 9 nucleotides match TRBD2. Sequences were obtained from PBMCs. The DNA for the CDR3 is TGTGCCAGTAGTATAGTGGGGCTAGCGGGAAGTGGCTACGAGCAGTACTTC. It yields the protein CASSIVGLAGSGYEQYF.